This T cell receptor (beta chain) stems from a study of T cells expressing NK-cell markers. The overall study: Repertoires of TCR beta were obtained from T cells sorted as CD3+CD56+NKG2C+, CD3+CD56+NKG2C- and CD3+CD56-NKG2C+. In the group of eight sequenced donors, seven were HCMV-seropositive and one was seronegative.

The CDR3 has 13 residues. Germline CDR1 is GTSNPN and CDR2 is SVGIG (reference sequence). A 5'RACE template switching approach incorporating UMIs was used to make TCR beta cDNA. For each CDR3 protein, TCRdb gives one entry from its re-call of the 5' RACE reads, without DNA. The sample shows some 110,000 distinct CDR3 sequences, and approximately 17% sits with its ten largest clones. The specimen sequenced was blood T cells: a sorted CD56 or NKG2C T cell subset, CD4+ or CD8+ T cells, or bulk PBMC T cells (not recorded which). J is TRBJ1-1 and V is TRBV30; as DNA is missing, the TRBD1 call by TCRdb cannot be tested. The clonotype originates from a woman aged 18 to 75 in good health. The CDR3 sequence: CALRTGVNTEAFF.